The T cell receptor (beta chain) under discussion was sequenced for a study of response to subunit inactivated influenza vaccine. Overall study findings and caveats: Each seasonal influenza vaccination, the authors suggested, recruits few new T cells.

Germline CDR1 reads DFQATT; CDR2 reads SNEGSKA (reference sequence). The CDR3 totals 12 residues. This clonotype was seen only a few times. Antigen specificity is unknown. TCRdb reanalysed the RT-PCR reads using MiXCR and keeps one entry per CDR3 protein. The sample contains 550,000 to 650,000 distinct CDR3 sequences, about 10% of which appear only once. This TCR was recovered from a man in his forties or fifties who received an inactivated influenza vaccine. J is TRBJ2-7 and V is TRBV20-1; either TRBD1 or TRBD2 may supply D (5 bases each). The sample here was PBMCs from blood, taken on the day of vaccination. The CDR3: CRAGTDSYEQYF. CDR3 DNA: TGCAGGGCCGGGACCGATTCCTACGAGCAGTACTTC.